The clone carrying this T cell receptor (beta chain) occurred a few times. Its matching antigen is unknown. The sample comes from a study of beta chain features in type 1 diabetes. Study-level results: The similarity of naive, central memory and Treg TCRB repertoires appeared greater among patients than among healthy donors. Type 1 diabetes patients had VDJ junctions that carried fewer insertions and more deletions. TCRB CDR3s from Type 1 diabetes patients were moderately but significantly shorter in all four CD4+ subsets.

In germline, CDR1 is GTSNPN, CDR2 SVGIG (reference sequence). Trimming removed 4 bases from V and 6 bases from J, with 13 bases in between. This CDR3 spans 12 amino acids. CD45RO/CCR7/CD25/CD127/CD95/CD27 separated CD4+ naive, central memory, regulatory and stem cell-like memory cells by sorting. The whole isolated RNA underwent reverse transcription, so sequencing captured expressed TCRB transcripts. TCRdb's table, derived via immunoSEQ multiplex PCR, lists solely in-frame clones and lacks some. This sample carries some 400,000 clones, roughly 16% of them seen once, and the ten largest clones take approximately 0.019%.

This chain uses TRBV30 with TRBJ2-7, with D perhaps TRBD1 (6 bases). The clonotype was recovered from a woman aged 18 to 35 in good health. Material for sequencing was naive CD4+ T cells from blood. The CDR3 DNA reads TGTGCCTGGAACAGGGATGTCGGCGAGCAGTACTTC. It is translated as CAWNRDVGEQYF.